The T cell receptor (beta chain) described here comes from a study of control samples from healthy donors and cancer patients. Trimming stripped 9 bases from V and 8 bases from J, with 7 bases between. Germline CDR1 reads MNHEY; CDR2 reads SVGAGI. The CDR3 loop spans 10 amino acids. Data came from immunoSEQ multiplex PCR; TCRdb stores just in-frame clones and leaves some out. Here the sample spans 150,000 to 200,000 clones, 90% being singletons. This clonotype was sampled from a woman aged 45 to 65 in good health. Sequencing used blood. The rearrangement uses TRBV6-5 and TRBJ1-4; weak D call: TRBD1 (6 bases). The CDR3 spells CASGQEKLFF. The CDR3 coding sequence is TGTGCCAGTGGACAGGAAAAACTGTTTTTT.